This T cell receptor beta chain originates from a study of monozygotic twins with inflammatory bowel disease. Findings of the study overall: Among the T cells, different subtypes could not be distinguished. Sharing of clonotypes with others was lower in IBD patients than in healthy twins, and this was especially so with disease activity. IBD patients displayed reduced TCRbeta diversity (inverse Simpson) when set against healthy co-twins.

Concerning this clonotype itself: Its antigen is still unknown.

CDR3 length equals 14 residues. Per germline, CDR1 SGHRS and CDR2 YFSETQ. The template-switching step introduced UMIs that carried a 6-nucleotide sample barcode. TCRdb re-called the 5' RACE reads and gives one entry per CDR3 protein, without DNA. The listing records approximately 200,000 distinct CDR3 sequences. This sequence originates from a human donor with ulcerative colitis or Crohn's disease, or a healthy co-twin of an affected twin (not recorded which). The chain has TRBV5-1 and TRBJ1-1; TCRdb gives TRBD1 as the D gene, but with no DNA this cannot be confirmed. The specimen sequenced was blood. The CDR3 reads CASSLAGGITEAFF. Combining the CDR3 with reference TRBV5-1 and TRBJ1-1 gives the whole variable domain KAGVTQTPRYLIKTRGQQVTLSCSPISGHRSVSWYQQTPGQGLQFLFEYFSETQRNKGNFPGRFSGRQFSNSRSEMNVSTLELGDSALYLCASSLAGGITEAFFGQGTRLTVV.